A selection of T cell receptor beta chains follows, all from one sample in a study of cytomegalovirus exposure and HLA in healthy donors. The table came from immunoSEQ multiplex PCR; TCRdb's copy has only in-frame clones and leaves some out. The sample holds about 120,000 clones; 74% are singletons and the top ten take about 2%. Input material: PBMCs. The receptors were sampled from a human donor in good health. Each CDR3 is given with its conserved first and last residue. The D gene is left open where the match is weak. A clone size is listed for some rows: how often the clone was seen (once, few, many), or a class if it is expanded.

TGTGCCTGGAGTGGCGGGAGGGCCTCCGTCCCCGGGGAGCTGTTTTTT,CAWSGGRASVPGELFF,TRBJ2-2,NA,TRBD2,TRBV30
TGTGCCAGCAGTTCGACTAGCGTAACAGATACGCAGTATTTT,CASSSTSVTDTQYF,TRBJ2-3,few,TRBD2,TRBV28
TGCAGCGTTGAAGAAAGAGACCGGGACTCAGGGAACTATGGCTACACCTTC,CSVEERDRDSGNYGYTF,TRBJ1-2,NA,NA,TRBV29-1
TGTGCCAGCAGTTATACGGGGGTTCAAGAGACCCAGTACTTC,CASSYTGVQETQYF,TRBJ2-5,once,NA,TRBV2
TGTGCCAGCAGCTTAGGGACTAGCGGGAGTGGGGTTTCGGAGACCCAGTACTTC,CASSLGTSGSGVSETQYF,TRBJ2-5,NA,TRBD2,TRBV5-4
TGTGCCAGCAGTCCCCGTGACCCACGAGGGAATGGCTACACCTTC,CASSPRDPRGNGYTF,TRBJ1-2,NA,NA,TRBV28
TGTGCCAGCAATGAATGGCAGAATCAGCCCCAGCATTTT,CASNEWQNQPQHF,TRBJ1-5,NA,NA,TRBV6-1
TGTGCCAGCGACAGGGACATGCAGAACACTGAAGCTTTCTTT,CASDRDMQNTEAFF,TRBJ1-1,NA,TRBD1,TRBV28
TGCGCCAGCAGCTTGGTGAGTGACTATGGCTACACCTTC,CASSLVSDYGYTF,TRBJ1-2,NA,NA,TRBV5-1
TGTGCCTGGATTATACAGGGGCCTAGCGGGAGTTACGAGCAGTACTTC,CAWIIQGPSGSYEQYF,TRBJ2-7,NA,TRBD2,TRBV30
TGCAGCGTTTCAACAGGGTCCTACGAGCAGTACTTC,CSVSTGSYEQYF,TRBJ2-7,NA,NA,TRBV29-1
TGCGCCAGCAGCCAAGATCGGGGAAACACCATATATTTT,CASSQDRGNTIYF,TRBJ1-3,NA,NA,TRBV4-3
TGTGCCAGCAGCTCAGGACAGGGTGGATTGGGGAACACCATATATTTT,CASSSGQGGLGNTIYF,TRBJ1-3,NA,TRBD1,TRBV28
TGTGCCAGCAGCTTCCCTCAAGAGCGGGAGACCTACGAGCAGTACTTC,CASSFPQERETYEQYF,TRBJ2-7,NA,TRBD2,TRBV11-2
TGTGCCAGCAGTTTAGGGAGGTCTAACTATGGCTACACCTTC,CASSLGRSNYGYTF,TRBJ1-2,NA,NA,TRBV28
TGTGCCAGCAGTTTCGGGGGGCGCGGCTACACCTTC,CASSFGGRGYTF,TRBJ1-2,NA,NA,TRBV28
TGTGCCAGCAGCCCCCGCACTGAAGCTTTCTTT,CASSPRTEAFF,TRBJ1-1,NA,NA,TRBV7-2
TGTGCCAGCAGTGACAGGGGGCGGATCCGTGAAAAACTGTTTTTT,CASSDRGRIREKLFF,TRBJ1-4,NA,TRBD1,TRBV6-4
TGTGCCAGCAGCTTCGTCTGGGGGGAACAAGAGACCCAGTACTTC,CASSFVWGEQETQYF,TRBJ2-5,NA,NA,TRBV7-2
TGTGCCAGCACCGCAGTCGGGGTCCAAGAGACCCAGTACTTC,CASTAVGVQETQYF,TRBJ2-5,NA,NA,TRBV28
TGTGCCAGCAGTGAAGCGAGGAAGACCGGGGAGCTGTTTTTT,CASSEARKTGELFF,TRBJ2-2,NA,NA,TRBV6-1
TGTGCCAGCAGCTTAGGCTGGCCAGGGGGAAAAGAGACCCAGTACTTC,CASSLGWPGGKETQYF,TRBJ2-5,few,TRBD1,TRBV7-9
TGTGCCAGCAGTGACTCTACAGGGGTAACTAATGAAAAACTGTTTTTT,CASSDSTGVTNEKLFF,TRBJ1-4,NA,TRBD1,TRBV2
TGCGCCAGCAGCCAAGATTTCGCCCTACGATCTGGGGCCAACGTCCTGACTTTC,CASSQDFALRSGANVLTF,TRBJ2-6,NA,NA,TRBV4-3
TGTGCCAGCAGTTTAGGGCTGTCCTATGGCTACACCTTC,CASSLGLSYGYTF,TRBJ1-2,NA,NA,TRBV28
TGTGCCAGCAGTGAATCGGGGGGGGAGTACGAGCAGTACTTC,CASSESGGEYEQYF,TRBJ2-7,few,TRBD2,TRBV6-1
TGTGCCAGCAGCCAAGATGGTAGACAGGGACGGAGCGATGGCTACACCTTC,CASSQDGRQGRSDGYTF,TRBJ1-2,NA,TRBD1,TRBV4-2
TGTGCCAGCAGTGGTCAGCGGGAGGGCCATACCGGGGAGCTGTTTTTT,CASSGQREGHTGELFF,TRBJ2-2,NA,TRBD2,TRBV6-1
TGTGCCAGCAGCTTAACACCTTCCCATAGCAATCAGCCCCAGCATTTT,CASSLTPSHSNQPQHF,TRBJ1-5,NA,NA,TRBV11-2
TGTGCCAGCAGCTTCCGGGGCACAGATACGCAGTATTTT,CASSFRGTDTQYF,TRBJ2-3,NA,NA,TRBV7-2
TGTGCCAGCAGTTTTAGCATGAGGGCTGAAGCTTTCTTT,CASSFSMRAEAFF,TRBJ1-1,NA,NA,TRBV28
TGCGCCAGCAGCTTGCAGGGGGCGGATTTAGCAGATACGCAGTATTTT,CASSLQGADLADTQYF,TRBJ2-3,NA,TRBD1,TRBV5-1
TGTGCCAGCAAAGGGACAGGGTGGACAGATACGCAGTATTTT,CASKGTGWTDTQYF,TRBJ2-3,NA,TRBD1,TRBV2
TGTGCCAGTAGGCCTCGTAGGAGCTCCTACGAGCAGTACTTC,CASRPRRSSYEQYF,TRBJ2-7,NA,NA,TRBV19
TGTGCCAGCAGTTTAACCGGGACAGGACTTAATGAAAAACTGTTTTTT,CASSLTGTGLNEKLFF,TRBJ1-4,NA,TRBD1,TRBV28
TGTGCCAGCAGCGTGGGACAGGGGAAAACGCAAGAGACCCAGTACTTC,CASSVGQGKTQETQYF,TRBJ2-5,NA,TRBD1,TRBV9
TGTGCCACCAGCAGAGAAATGACAGATGAGAACACTGAAGCTTTCTTT,CATSREMTDENTEAFF,TRBJ1-1,NA,NA,TRBV15
TGTGCCAGCAGCTCGGGGGGTACGAACACTGAAGCTTTCTTT,CASSSGGTNTEAFF,TRBJ1-1,NA,NA,TRBV11-3
TGTGCCAGTAATCGGGACAAGTCCAAAAACATTCAGTACTTC,CASNRDKSKNIQYF,TRBJ2-4,NA,NA,TRBV19
TGCAGCGTTCCTAGCGGGCCAAGGGGCGGCGATACGCAGTATTTT,CSVPSGPRGGDTQYF,TRBJ2-3,NA,TRBD2,TRBV29-1
TGTGCCAGCAGCCGGACGGGGAGACCCGTTGAAGCTTTCTTT,CASSRTGRPVEAFF,TRBJ1-1,few,NA,TRBV2
TGTGCCAGCAGCGCAGGGGTACAGGGTGGCTACACCTTC,CASSAGVQGGYTF,TRBJ1-2,NA,NA,TRBV7-8
TGCGCCAGTTCTTCCGCGGCAGGGGAGAGGTATGGCTACACCTTC,CASSSAAGERYGYTF,TRBJ1-2,NA,NA,TRBV5-1
TGTGCCAGCTCACGGGGGACAGGATCATATGGCTACACCTTC,CASSRGTGSYGYTF,TRBJ1-2,NA,TRBD1,TRBV18
TGTGCCAGCAGCCAAGCGTTAGAGTATGAGCAGTTCTTC,CASSQALEYEQFF,TRBJ2-1,NA,NA,TRBV4-2